The clone carrying this T cell receptor beta chain was seen just once. Its antigen is unknown. Antigen-specific CD4+ T cells were expanded (with viral peptide pools) by the ViraFEST assay ahead of sequencing. Isolating CD4+ T cells followed more than eight days of culture. Of the BNT162b2 and mRNA-1273 vaccines, participants received two doses of one or the other. Each vaccine recipient was nucleocapsid antibody negative and had no prior SARS-CoV-2 infection. Every well got a few million PBMC, which were grown with roughly 9.5 IU/ml IL-2 and 8.5 to 10 ug/ml peptides. The data are from a study of vaccination effects on CD4 cells after COVID-19. Using immunoSEQ multiplex PCR, the repertoire was profiled, and TCRdb retains in-frame clones only, with some absent. This table has some 24,000 clones, under 80% appearing once. The material sequenced was CD4+ T cells from PBMCs cultured with HCoV-NL63 spike peptides, taken after COVID-19 vaccination. The receptor comes from a human donor who received a COVID-19 vaccine.

The CDR3 spells CASSQLSNVRAASYGYTF. The CDR3 nucleotides are TGTGCCAGCAGCCAACTATCCAACGTCCGGGCGGCCTCCTATGGCTACACCTTC. The chain has TRBV3-1 (or the pseudogene TRBV3-2) and TRBJ1-2, with D unclear. Per germline, CDR1 LGHDT and CDR2 YNNKEL (reference sequence). This CDR3 is built from 18 residues. V was shortened by 2 bases and J by 4 bases, with 23 bases between the two germline ends.